This passage covers 32 T cell receptor beta chains from one sample sequenced in a study of T cell clonality in common variable immunodeficiency. Measured with immunoSEQ multiplex PCR; TCRdb has only the in-frame clones, and not every one. The record shows tens of thousands of clones for this sample, with no singletons present. What was sequenced was peripheral blood mononuclear cells. Source of these receptors: a person aged 18 to 75 in good health.

This clone was seen ten or more times. The CDR3 extends 3 residues past the end of the read, so its final part is completed from the germline J gene. The chain recombines TRBV7-9 with TRBJ1-1, with a possible D match to TRBD1 (5 bases). In germline, CDR1 is SEHNR, CDR2 FQNEAQ (reference sequence). The CDR3 extends over 13 amino acids. V gave up 4 bases and J gave up 3 bases, with 9 bases separating them. The CDR3 sequence is CASSWGGDTEAFF. The CDR3 DNA, read in part, is TGTGCCAGCAGCTGGGGGGGAGACACTGAA.

This clone was picked up many times. The read is 3 residues too short to cover the CDR3 end, so that end is filled in from the germline J gene. The V gene is TRBV5-1, the J gene TRBJ2-1, with D possibly TRBD1 on 6 matching bases. This CDR3 is built from 16 residues. The germline CDR1 and CDR2 sequences are SGHRS and YFSETQ. Trimming pared 4 bases from V and 0 bases from J, leaving 14 bases between. This chain's CDR3 is CASSQNQGSSYNEQFF. The CDR3 bases that were read are TGCGCCAGCAGCCAGAACCAGGGGAGCTCCTACAATGAG.

This clone was recorded many times. The CDR3 region is CAWRTQGYTEAFF. Incomplete CDR3 DNA: TGTGCCTGGAGGACCCAAGGGTACACTGAA. The chain couples TRBV30 to TRBJ1-1, with D unclear. The read terminates 3 residues before the CDR3 end, so the remaining end is supplied by the germline J gene. The CDR3 covers 13 residues. CDR1 is GTSNPN, CDR2 SVGIG, per germline (reference sequence). V was cut by 3 bases and J by 3 bases, with 11 bases left in between.

This clone was observed many times. Read sequence stops 3 residues before the CDR3 end, and the germline J gene provides the missing end. The chain employs TRBV28 and TRBJ1-2; 9 bases agree with TRBD1. Trimming at V came to 5 bases and at J to 7 bases, leaving 14 bases not matched to a gene. The CDR3 is made up of 16 amino acids. Germline CDR1 is MDHEN and CDR2 is SYDVKM. The sequenced part of the CDR3 DNA is TGTGCCAGCAGTCAGACACACCCGGGACAGGGAAGTGGC. Translating it yields CASSQTHPGQGSG. The entire CDR3 protein is CASSQTHPGQGSGYTF.

Many counts were recorded for this clone. The read halts 3 residues ahead of the CDR3 end, with the missing end drawn from the germline J gene. The chain employs TRBV5-1 and TRBJ2-1, with 9 bases lining up with TRBD2. CDR3 length equals 14 residues. CDR1 is SGHRS, CDR2 YFSETQ, per germline. With V trimmed by 2 bases and J by 6 bases, 3 bases remained unmatched. The CDR3 loop is CASSLTAGGNEQFF. The CDR3 DNA, read in part, is TGCGCCAGCAGCTTAACAGCGGGAGGCAATGAG.

The sample holds many counts of this clone. Read sequence stops 3 residues before the CDR3 end, and the germline J gene provides the missing end. The V and J genes are TRBV5-1 and TRBJ1-1; D unresolved. The ends were cut back, 0 bases at V and 1 base at J, with 7 bases in the middle. Germline values: CDR1 SGHRS, CDR2 YFSETQ. The CDR3 runs to 14 residues. Partial CDR3 DNA: TGCGCCAGCAGCTTGGCCGGTCAGAACACTGAA. Translating gives CASSLAGQNTE. Given in full, the CDR3 is CASSLAGQNTEAFF.

This clone was recorded a few times. The read comes to an end 3 residues before the CDR3 does, leaving the germline J gene to fill in the end. This chain connects TRBV7-2 to TRBJ2-1; tentative D call: TRBD2 (6 bases). Germline lookup yields CDR1 SGHTA and CDR2 FQGNSA. V lost 0 bases, J lost 0 bases, and 15 bases lay in between. This CDR3 has 18 amino acids. The sequenced part of the CDR3 DNA is TGTGCCAGCAGCTTAGCTCTCCCGGGACTTAGCTCCTACAATGAG. It yields the protein CASSLALPGLSSYNE. The CDR3 in full is CASSLALPGLSSYNEQFF.

There are many counts of this clone. With the read ending 3 residues before the CDR3 end, the germline J gene is used to fill in that end. This chain links TRBV18 with TRBJ1-2; 8 bases align to TRBD1. The CDR3 totals 14 residues. V lost 3 bases, J lost 5 bases, and 5 bases stayed unmatched. From germline, CDR1 is KGHSH and CDR2 LQKENI. CDR3 DNA (partial): TGTGCCAGCTCACCTCAGGACAGGGCATATGGC. Residues: CASSPQDRAYG. The whole CDR3 protein reads CASSPQDRAYGYTF.

In the case of this clone: One end of the junction fails to match germline, which may point to a read error. From the germline J gene comes the end of the CDR3, since the read stops 3 residues before it. This chain uses TRBV7-9 with TRBJ2-7, with 8 nucleotides matching TRBD1. This CDR3 is 13 amino acids long. Per germline, CDR1 SEHNR and CDR2 FQNEAQ (reference sequence). CDR3: CSSSPGQAYEQYF. The DNA read from the CDR3 is TGTTCCAGCAGCCCGGGACAGGCCTACGAG.

This clone came up many times. The CDR3 region is CASTLPGAGYTF. The CDR3 bases that were read are TGTGCCAGCACCCTTCCAGGGGCCGGC. This chain connects TRBV6-2 or TRBV6-3 to TRBJ1-2; a possible D gene is TRBD1 (6 bases). The read finishes 3 residues shy of the CDR3 end, and the germline J gene is used to complete it. The germline V gene has CDR1 MNHEY and CDR2 SVGEGT. This CDR3 is built from 12 residues.

This clone was picked up many times. The sequence runs out 3 residues before the end of the CDR3; the remainder is reconstructed from the germline J gene. This chain connects TRBV5-1 to TRBJ1-4; D remains ambiguous. CDR1 SGHRS and CDR2 YFSETQ come from the germline V gene. The CDR3 consists of 14 residues. Trimming removed 2 bases from V and 1 base from J, with 6 bases in between. The sequenced part of the CDR3 DNA is TGCGCCAGCAGCTTTGTCGGAACTAATGAAAAA. Encoded protein: CASSFVGTNEK. The full CDR3 protein is CASSFVGTNEKLFF.

This clone was observed at least ten times. CDR3: CASSLGQGDLNEQFF. Partial CDR3 DNA: TGTGCCAGCAGCTTAGGACAGGGGGACCTCAATGAG. The V call is TRBV7-9, the J call TRBJ2-1; 9 bases fit TRBD1. The DNA ends 3 residues before the CDR3 does, and the rest of the CDR3 is filled in from the germline J gene. J gave up 6 bases and V 1 base, and 4 bases lay outside the gene matches. This CDR3 is built from 15 residues. CDR1 is SEHNR and CDR2 is FQNEAQ in the germline V gene (reference sequence).

In this sample, this clone turned up many times. The CDR3 is cut off 3 residues early in the read; its end comes from the germline J gene. The chain has TRBV20-1 and TRBJ1-4, with D possibly TRBD1 on 5 matching bases. Looked up from germline, CDR1 is DFQATT and CDR2 is SNEGSKA (reference sequence). CDR3 length equals 13 residues. Trimming shortened V by 6 bases and J by 7 bases, and 15 bases separated the two germline ends. The part of the CDR3 DNA that was read is TGCAGTGCCCAGGGTTATTGGGGTGAAAAA. Protein product: CSAQGYWGEK. The entire CDR3 is CSAQGYWGEKLFF.

This clone was counted ten times or more. The read ends 3 residues early relative to the CDR3; the germline J gene fills the gap. The chain joins TRBV30 to TRBJ1-2; no clear D. V was pared by 1 base and J by 4 bases, with 16 bases between. The CDR3 has 15 amino acids. Germline lookup yields CDR1 GTSNPN and CDR2 SVGIG (reference sequence). CDR3 protein: CAWSDRVSTLYGYTF. Partial CDR3 DNA: TGTGCCTGGAGTGACCGGGTCTCTACCCTCTATGGC.

This clone appeared many times. The read falls 3 residues short of the CDR3 end, and the missing part is taken from the germline J gene. The chain combines TRBV7-8 with TRBJ2-5; 10 positions match TRBD2. This CDR3 is 15 amino acids long. Germline CDR1 and CDR2: SGHVS and FQNEAQ. The V and J ends lost 3 bases and 3 bases, in that order; junction bases with no gene match: 4. CDR3 sequence: CASSFIGLAEETQYF. Incomplete CDR3 DNA: TGTGCCAGCAGCTTCATCGGACTAGCGGAAGAGACC.

This clone was observed many times. The read terminates 3 residues before the CDR3 end, so the remaining end is supplied by the germline J gene. The J gene is TRBJ2-7, the V gene TRBV5-1, with no clear D. Trimming removed 0 bases at V and 1 base at J, with 8 bases between. The CDR3 is 14 amino acids. Germline values: CDR1 SGHRS, CDR2 YFSETQ. CDR3 bases read: TGCGCCAGCAGCTTGGGTCAACAGTCCTACGAG. Translated, it gives CASSLGQQSYE. The full CDR3 protein is CASSLGQQSYEQYF.

This clone was seen at least ten times. Sequencing ends 3 residues short of the CDR3 end; the germline J gene provides the rest. The rearrangement uses TRBV20-1 and TRBJ1-2; a possible D gene is TRBD1 (5 bases). The germline V and J ends were trimmed by 5 bases and 3 bases, with 16 bases remaining between them. The CDR3 is 14 amino acids. Germline-derived CDR1 and CDR2 are DFQATT and SNEGSKA (reference sequence). The CDR3 loop reads CSAYNGGWDYGYTF. The sequenced part of the CDR3 DNA is TGCAGTGCTTACAACGGGGGATGGGACTATGGC.

This clone was observed many times. The read comes to an end 3 residues before the CDR3 does, leaving the germline J gene to fill in the end. The rearrangement links TRBV10-3 to TRBJ2-5; 7 nucleotides match TRBD1. The CDR3 totals 14 residues. The germline CDR1 and CDR2 sequences are ENHRY and SYGVKD. Trimming removed 4 bases from V and 5 bases from J; junction bases left unmatched: 7. The CDR3 loop reads CAISVTGDPETQYF. CDR3 DNA (partial): TGTGCCATCAGTGTTACAGGGGATCCGGAGACC.

With respect to this clone: Read data end 3 residues before the CDR3 end; the end is taken from the germline J gene. V and J are TRBV18 and TRBJ1-4; D is undetermined. This CDR3 contains 13 residues. Germline loops: CDR1 KGHSH, CDR2 LQKENI. The sequenced part of the CDR3 DNA is TGTGCCAGCTCACCGGACGGGGATTCACCA. Its protein product is CASSPDGDSP. The full CDR3 protein is CASSPDGDSPLFF.

At least ten counts were recorded for this clone. The read terminates 3 residues ahead of where the CDR3 ends, so the germline J gene completes it. The chain employs TRBV19 and TRBJ2-4, with a weak D call TRBD1 (5 bases). The CDR3 sequence is 13 residues long. Germline V CDR1 and CDR2: LNHDA, SQIVND (reference sequence). The V gene lost 5 bases and the J gene lost 8 bases, with 13 bases spanning the gap. The CDR3 DNA, read in part, is TGTGCCAGTAGTGAAATGGGCAGGGACATT. As protein: CASSEMGRDI. The full-length CDR3 reads as CASSEMGRDIQYF.

This clone was recorded at least ten times. The CDR3 end lies 3 residues beyond the end of the read and is filled in from the germline J gene. The chain combines TRBV4-1 with TRBJ1-5; no firm D call. V was cut by 0 bases and J by 1 base, with 10 bases left in between. The germline gives CDR1 MGHRA, CDR2 YSYEKL. The CDR3 covers 16 residues. CDR3 sequence: CASSQEPRLSNQPQHF. CDR3 bases read: TGCGCCAGCAGCCAAGAGCCCAGGTTAAGCAATCAGCCC.

To note about this clone: The read stops 3 residues short of the end of the CDR3; the missing end is completed from the germline J gene. V and J are TRBV25-1 and TRBJ1-6; D remains ambiguous. V gave up 2 bases and J gave up 6 bases, with 5 bases separating them. Germline CDR1 reads MGHDK; CDR2 reads SYGVNS. The CDR3 length is 13 residues. CDR3 DNA, as far as it was read: TGTGCCAGCAGTGAACTACTTAATTCACCC. Its protein is CASSELLNSP. The CDR3 in full is CASSELLNSPLHF. The variable domain in full, with the rest retrieved from reference TRBV25-1 and TRBJ1-6, is EADIYQTPRYLVIGTGKKITLECSQTMGHDKMYWYQQDPGMELHLIHYSYGVNSTEKGDLSSESTVSRIRTEHFPLTLESARPSHTSQYLCASSELLNSPLHFGNGTRLTVT.

At least ten counts were recorded for this clone. The CDR3 goes on 3 residues after the read ends, and that part is filled in from the germline J gene. This chain connects TRBV19 to TRBJ2-5; TRBD2 is a possible D gene (6 bases). The germline CDR1 and CDR2 sequences are LNHDA and SQIVND (reference sequence). The CDR3 runs to 13 residues. The V end was cut by 8 bases, the J end by 2 bases, with 12 bases between. The CDR3 protein is CASCVAGQETQYF. CDR3 bases read: TGTGCCAGTTGCGTGGCGGGGCAAGAGACC.

This clone was seen ten or more times. Coverage ceases 3 residues before the CDR3 finishes, and the germline J gene fills in the end. V usage is TRBV20-1 and J usage is TRBJ2-7, with 8 bases matching TRBD1. The V gene end was trimmed by 2 bases and the J gene end by 2 bases; junction bases not matched to a gene: 2. The germline V gene has CDR1 DFQATT and CDR2 SNEGSKA (reference sequence). CDR3 length equals 13 residues. The CDR3 spells CSARRGQAYEQYF. The DNA read from the CDR3 is TGCAGTGCTAGAAGGGGACAGGCCTACGAG.

This clone was observed many times. The read terminates 3 residues ahead of where the CDR3 ends, so the germline J gene completes it. J is TRBJ2-4 and V is TRBV30, with D tentatively TRBD1 (6 bases). This CDR3 contains 13 residues. From germline, CDR1 is GTSNPN and CDR2 SVGIG (reference sequence). CDR3 DNA, as far as it was read: TGTGCCTACGCCAGGGGCTCCTACAATGAT. Protein sequence: CAYARGSYND. The whole CDR3 protein reads CAYARGSYNDQYF.

This clone has ten or more counts. The read is 3 residues too short to cover the CDR3 end, so that end is filled in from the germline J gene. This chain connects TRBV20-1 to TRBJ2-1; TRBD2 agrees at 13 bases. CDR1 and CDR2 from the germline V gene are DFQATT and SNEGSKA (reference sequence). The CDR3 totals 17 residues. Losses at the gene ends were 4 bases for V and 3 bases for J; bases not matched to a gene: 9. The CDR3 DNA, read in part, is TGCAGTGCTATTACTAGCGGGAGGGCCTGGGGCTACAATGAG. Its translation: CSAITSGRAWGYNE. The whole CDR3 region reads CSAITSGRAWGYNEQFF.

This clone came up many times. Relative to the germline gene, one junction end is altered; a read error may explain this. The CDR3 end is not reached by the read, which stops 3 residues before it; the germline J gene fills it in. V gene TRBV4-2 combines with J gene TRBJ2-7; 12 bases are shared with TRBD2. Germline V gene sequence: CDR1 LGHNA, CDR2 YNFKEQ. The CDR3 totals 14 residues. The CDR3 DNA, read in part, is TGCGCCAGCAGCCCCCTAGCGGGGGGGTACGAG. The encoded protein is CASSPLAGGYE. The entire CDR3 sequence reads CASSPLAGGYEQYF.

As to this clone: The read ends 3 residues before the CDR3 terminus; that terminus is restored from the germline J gene. V and J are TRBV6-1 and TRBJ1-2; 11 bases are shared with TRBD1. Per germline, CDR1 MNHNS and CDR2 SASEGT. This CDR3 has 14 amino acids. CDR3 DNA, as far as it was read: TGTGCCAGCAGTGTCGGACAGGGGGCAGATACC. Amino acids: CASSVGQGADT. The whole CDR3 protein is CASSVGQGADTYTF.

This clone was observed many times. The read falls 3 residues short of the CDR3 end, and the missing part is taken from the germline J gene. V gene TRBV30 combines with J gene TRBJ2-5; 8 bases line up with TRBD1. With 1 base clipped from V and 7 bases from J, the junction kept 5 bases outside the gene matches. The CDR3 length is 13 residues. Germline CDR1 GTSNPN, CDR2 SVGIG (reference sequence). The CDR3 bases that were read are TGTGCCTGGAGTGCCGACAGGGGCGGGACC. It encodes CAWSADRGGT. From start to end, the CDR3 is CAWSADRGGTQYF.

This clone was detected many times. The read stops 3 residues short of the end of the CDR3; the missing end is completed from the germline J gene. This rearrangement joins TRBV19 to TRBJ1-6, with no clear D. The CDR3 runs 16 residues. Looked up from germline, CDR1 is LNHDA and CDR2 is SQIVND (reference sequence). V shed 7 bases and J shed 0 bases, with 13 bases lying between them. The DNA read from the CDR3 is TGTGCCAGTACTCGAGGTTTCAGCTCCTATAATTCACCC. This codes for CASTRGFSSYNSP. The whole CDR3 is CASTRGFSSYNSPLHF.

In this sample, this clone turned up many times. The CDR3 sequence is CASSEMREIRVVKNGYTF. Incomplete CDR3 DNA: TGTGCCAGCAGTGAAATGCGAGAGATAAGGGTTGTTAAAAATGGC. J is TRBJ1-2 and V is TRBV6-1; unclear D gene. The read finishes 3 residues shy of the CDR3 end, and the germline J gene is used to complete it. The CDR3 is 18 amino acids. The ends were cut back, 2 bases at V and 6 bases at J, with 25 bases in the middle. CDR1 and CDR2 (germline): MNHNS, SASEGT.

This clone was seen at least ten times. The CDR3 extends 3 residues past the end of the read, so its final part is completed from the germline J gene. This rearrangement joins TRBV18 to TRBJ1-1, with a tentative D call TRBD1 (5 bases). With 5 bases removed from V and 4 bases from J, the gap between germline ends came to 14 bases. The CDR3 consists of 14 residues. CDR1 and CDR2 from the germline V gene are KGHSH and LQKENI. This CDR3 reads CASSSKGGGTEAFF. CDR3 bases read: TGTGCCAGCTCATCCAAGGGCGGGGGCACTGAA. Variable domain in full (rest from reference TRBV18 and TRBJ1-1): NAGVMQNPRHLVRRRGQEARLRCSPMKGHSHVYWYRQLPEEGLKFMVYLQKENIIDESGMPKERFSAEFPKEGPSILRIQQVVRGDSAAYFCASSSKGGGTEAFFGQGTRLTVV.